The rows below give T cell receptor beta chains drawn from one sample of a study of shared clonotypes between healthy human individuals. Repertoires were generated with immunoSEQ multiplex PCR, while TCRdb's copy carries only in-frame clones and drops some. The top ten clones hold more than 1.5% of a sample with millions of clones, roughly 91% of them seen once. The sequencing sample was made of naive CD8+ T cells from PBMCs. These TCRs come from a man aged 18 to 30 in good health. Some clones in this sample may be carry-over from other donors' samples. CDR3s include the opening cysteine and the closing phenylalanine or tryptophan. D genes are given only for firm matches. Rows give clone size only sometimes, using once, few, many, or a class for an expanded clone.

CDR3	DNA	D	size	J	V
CASSFLPPYEQYF	TGTGCCAGCAGCTTCCTCCCACCCTACGAGCAGTACTTC	-	-	TRBJ2-7	TRBV5-4
CASSSGRAEETQYF	TGTGCCAGCAGTAGCGGGAGGGCCGAGGAGACCCAGTACTTC	TRBD2	-	TRBJ2-5	TRBV9
CSVEALLGDRNEQFF	TGCAGCGTTGAAGCCCTCTTGGGGGATCGGAATGAGCAGTTCTTC	-	once	TRBJ2-1	TRBV29-1
CASSVSGGAFGYTF	TGTGCCAGCAGCGTTTCAGGGGGCGCTTTTGGCTACACCTTC	TRBD1	-	TRBJ1-2	TRBV9
CASSIFYVGNGETQYF	TGTGCCAGTAGTATCTTCTACGTGGGAAACGGAGAGACCCAGTACTTC	-	-	TRBJ2-5	TRBV19
CASTENRRDIYGYTF	TGCGCCAGCACCGAAAACCGCAGGGACATCTATGGCTACACCTTC	-	-	TRBJ1-2	TRBV4-3
CASSITTGSGNTIYF	TGTGCCAGTAGTATTACGACAGGCTCTGGAAACACCATATATTTT	-	once	TRBJ1-3	TRBV19
CASCPITVQSLNTEAFF	TGTGCCAGTTGCCCCATCACTGTACAGTCCCTGAACACTGAAGCTTTCTTT	-	-	TRBJ1-1	TRBV19
CASSVAWGINEKLFF	TGTGCCAGCAGCGTAGCCTGGGGAATCAATGAAAAACTGTTTTTT	-	few	TRBJ1-4	TRBV9
CASSGERQGLFNYEQYF	TGTGCCAGCAGTGGGGAGAGACAGGGCCTTTTTAATTACGAGCAGTACTTC	TRBD1	-	TRBJ2-7	TRBV28
CASSVGNGYTF	TGTGCCAGTAGTGTGGGGAACGGCTACACCTTC	-	-	TRBJ1-2	TRBV19
CASSIVRDRAHGYTF	TGTGCCAGTAGTATAGTACGGGACAGGGCTCACGGCTACACCTTC	TRBD1	-	TRBJ1-2	TRBV19
CASSPAGTGVEQYF	TGTGCCAGCAGCCCCGCCGGGACAGGGGTCGAGCAGTACTTC	TRBD1	-	TRBJ2-7	TRBV6-5
CASGETGVTEAFF	TGTGCCAGCGGAGAAACAGGGGTCACTGAAGCTTTCTTT	TRBD1	few	TRBJ1-1	TRBV7-6
CSVEGGRVGTDTQYF	TGCAGCGTAGAAGGGGGCAGGGTGGGCACAGATACGCAGTATTTT	TRBD1	-	TRBJ2-3	TRBV29-1
CASSDTGVTTHTDTQYF	TGTGCCAGCAGTGACACAGGGGTCACCACGCACACAGATACGCAGTATTTT	TRBD1	-	TRBJ2-3	TRBV28
CASSLSDTQYF	TGTGCCAGCAGCTTGTCAGATACGCAGTATTTT	-	-	TRBJ2-3	TRBV5-8
CASSLLQGSYNEQFF	TGTGCCAGCAGCTTACTTCAGGGCTCCTACAATGAGCAGTTCTTC	-	-	TRBJ2-1	TRBV7-7
CASSLLPSGRAIDTQYF	TGCGCCAGCAGCTTGTTACCTAGCGGGAGGGCCATAGATACGCAGTATTTT	TRBD2	-	TRBJ2-3	TRBV5-1
CASNKRLDRDQETQYF	TGTGCCAGCAATAAGAGGTTGGACAGGGACCAAGAGACCCAGTACTTC	TRBD1	-	TRBJ2-5	TRBV2
CASNSPGQGLDEQYF	TGTGCCAGTAATTCCCCGGGACAGGGGTTGGACGAGCAGTACTTC	TRBD1	-	TRBJ2-7	TRBV19
CSVVDPRGFKGYTF	TGCAGCGTTGTCGATCCCAGGGGGTTTAAAGGCTACACCTTC	TRBD1	-	TRBJ1-2	TRBV29-1
CASSWNLAGLIKNIQYF	TGTGCCAGCAGTTGGAATCTAGCGGGATTAATCAAAAACATTCAGTACTTC	TRBD2	once	TRBJ2-4	TRBV28
CASSLGGGLEQYF	TGTGCCAGCAGCTTGGGGGGAGGTCTCGAGCAGTACTTC	-	-	TRBJ2-7	TRBV5-6
CASSGGTEAYEQYF	TGTGCCAGCAGCGGGGGGACAGAAGCCTACGAGCAGTACTTC	-	-	TRBJ2-7	TRBV5-6
CASSLYNEQFF	TGTGCCAGCAGCTTGTACAATGAGCAGTTCTTC	-	-	TRBJ2-1	TRBV5-6
CASSLEPRLSVSARGSEQYF	TGTGCCAGCAGCTTAGAACCACGCCTATCGGTCTCCGCAAGGGGGTCCGAGCAGTACTTC	-	once	TRBJ2-7	TRBV11-2
CASSYNEQFF	TGCGCCAGCAGCTACAATGAGCAGTTCTTC	-	-	TRBJ2-1	TRBV10-2
CASARRHSGSGNTIYF	TGTGCCAGCGCGAGGCGGCACAGCGGCTCTGGAAACACCATATATTTT	-	-	TRBJ1-3	TRBV28